This T cell receptor (beta chain) was identified during a study of blood T cell repertoires in COVID-19. Study-level information: The origin of the acute and convalescent COVID-19 samples was the United States, Italy and Spain. Sources were T cells, B-cell-depleted T cells, or PBMCs; the material itself was cDNA or gDNA.

CDR1 LGHDT and CDR2 YNNKEL come from the germline V gene (reference sequence). Trimming at V came to 6 bases and at J to 5 bases, leaving 11 bases not matched to a gene. This CDR3 comprises 15 residues. As originally analysed: By means of reference gene primer amplification, nucleated cell counts were estimated. Here immunoSEQ multiplex PCR was the method, and the copy in TCRdb shows in-frame clones only, minus some. The V and J calls and the clone size are those of that table, but D and trimming were determined from the DNA. The sample lists approximately 170,000 clones, 80% to 90% occurring once. This clone was seen a few times.

The chain joins TRBV3-1 (or the pseudogene TRBV3-2) to TRBJ2-5; 8 bases fit TRBD1. The TCR was taken from a man aged 45-65 years with active or convalescent COVID-19. Sequences were obtained from peripheral blood. CDR3 coding DNA: TGTGCCAGCAGTCCTGGACAGGGACCCCATGAGACCCAGTACTTC. This translates into CASSPGQGPHETQYF.